The 27 T cell receptor beta chains below all came from one sample that was sequenced in a study of cytomegalovirus exposure and HLA in healthy donors. PCR used 60 Vbeta primers and 13 Jbeta primers. Here immunoSEQ multiplex PCR was the method, and the copy in TCRdb shows in-frame clones only, minus some. The data hold some 110,000 clones, with about 59% observed a single time. The sequencing input was PBMCs. The receptors derive from a woman in her forties in good health and CMV-seropositive.

With respect to this clone: Sequence at one end of the junction differs from germline and may be a read error. This chain connects TRBV7-9 to TRBJ1-1, with 11 nucleotides matching TRBD1. Germline V CDR1 and CDR2: SEHNR, FQNEAQ (reference sequence). This CDR3 is 16 amino acids long. This CDR3 reads CSSSSGQGEFGAEAFF. CDR3 in DNA: TGTTCCAGCAGCTCGGGACAGGGGGAGTTCGGGGCTGAAGCTTTCTTT.

This clone rates as medium-sized. This sequence joins TRBV5-1 and TRBJ1-2; D perhaps matches TRBD1 (6 bases). Germline V gives CDR1 SGHRS, CDR2 YFSETQ. With 0 bases removed from V and 3 bases from J, the gap between germline ends came to 12 bases. The CDR3 spans 15 residues. As DNA, the CDR3 is TGCGCCAGCAGCTTGGGATTCAGACAGGACTATGGCTACACCTTC. It is translated as CASSLGFRQDYGYTF.

The table lists this clone with a few counts. The chain is built from TRBV4-3 and TRBJ1-2; D might be TRBD1 (6 bases). This CDR3 contains 14 residues. The V and J ends lost 1 base and 4 bases respectively, with 10 bases between them. Per the germline V gene, CDR1 is LGHNA and CDR2 is YSLEER. The CDR3 reads CASSQGGGPYGYTF. DNA of the CDR3: TGCGCCAGCAGCCAAGGGGGGGGCCCCTATGGCTACACCTTC.

Of note for this clone: One junction end does not reproduce the germline sequence, and a read error may be involved. The chain employs TRBV13 and TRBJ1-3, with D perhaps TRBD1 (6 bases). Per germline, CDR1 PRHDT and CDR2 FYEKMQ (reference sequence). The CDR3 spans 16 residues. CDR3 nucleotide sequence: TGTGCCAACAGCTTAGGCCTAGGGGGCTCTGGAAACACCATATATTTT. Its translation: CANSLGLGGSGNTIYF.

The chain joins TRBV5-6 to TRBJ1-4, with 11 bases fitting TRBD1. Germline values: CDR1 SGHDT, CDR2 YYEEEE. The CDR3 sequence is 19 residues long. J gave up 3 bases and V 4 bases, and 14 bases lay outside the gene matches. The chain's CDR3 is CASSPDRGLPRMSNEKLFF. CDR3 nucleotides: TGTGCCAGCAGCCCGGACAGGGGGCTTCCCCGGATGTCTAATGAAAAACTGTTTTTT.

The chain has TRBV6-1 and TRBJ2-3, with D possibly being TRBD2 (5 bases). Trimming removed 8 bases at V and 4 bases at J, with 16 bases between. Germline values: CDR1 MNHNS, CDR2 SASEGT. This CDR3 has 14 amino acids. Written as DNA, the CDR3 is TGTGCCAGCCTTCGGGGTGGGAGTGCAGATACGCAGTATTTT. Translating gives CASLRGGSADTQYF.

V is TRBV28 and J is TRBJ2-1; TRBD1 matches 8 bases. The CDR3 spans 16 residues. Looked up from germline, CDR1 is MDHEN and CDR2 is SYDVKM. Unmatched junction bases numbered 8, after V lost 4 bases and J lost 3 bases. This chain's CDR3 is CASSSVEDRVYNEQFF. The CDR3 DNA sequence: TGTGCCAGCAGTTCAGTGGAGGACAGGGTCTACAATGAGCAGTTCTTC.

This clone was picked up a small number of times. The rearrangement joins TRBV7-9 to TRBJ2-5; 9 bases agree with TRBD2. Trimming cost V 5 bases and J 11 bases; bases outside gene matches: 21. The CDR3 is made up of 17 amino acids. Germline values: CDR1 SEHNR, CDR2 FQNEAQ (reference sequence). The CDR3 region has the DNA TGTGCCAGCAGCCCAAACCTTGGGAGCGGGAGGTTGAGGGAGCAGTACTTC. It encodes CASSPNLGSGRLREQYF.

The chain carries TRBV29-1 and TRBJ2-7; D might be TRBD1 (6 bases). V lost 4 bases, J lost 1 base, and 14 bases lay in between. This CDR3 has 14 residues. Germline loops: CDR1 SQVTM, CDR2 ANQGSEA. CDR3: CSVVGTSRSYEQYF. Written as DNA, the CDR3 is TGCAGCGTTGTGGGGACATCGAGGTCCTACGAGCAGTACTTC.

The chain carries TRBV9 and TRBJ2-3; the match to TRBD2 covers 11 bases. V was clipped by 4 bases and J by 5 bases; unmatched bases: 3. The CDR3 loop spans 14 amino acids. Germline lookup yields CDR1 SGDLS and CDR2 YYNGEE. As DNA, the CDR3 is TGTGCCAGCAGCTTAGGACTAGCGGGAGATACGCAGTATTTT. Amino acids: CASSLGLAGDTQYF.

J is TRBJ2-4 and V is TRBV2; maybe TRBD1 (6 bases). Germline loops: CDR1 SNHLY, CDR2 FYNNEI. V lost 4 bases and J 0 bases, leaving 16 bases between the germline ends. The CDR3 sequence is 17 residues long. The CDR3 sequence is CASSAPRGDLAKNIQYF. Here the CDR3 DNA reads TGTGCCAGCAGTGCACCCAGGGGAGACCTAGCCAAAAACATTCAGTACTTC.

This chain connects TRBV4-2 to TRBJ2-5; TRBD2 agrees at 12 bases. The CDR3 is 18 amino acids. Germline V gene data show CDR1 as LGHNA and CDR2 as YNFKEQ. The trim removed 0 bases at V and 1 base at J, leaving 6 bases unmatched. The DNA for the CDR3 is TGTGCCAGCAGCCAAGATCAAGGACTAGCGGGGACCCAAGAGACCCAGTACTTC. Its protein product is CASSQDQGLAGTQETQYF.

J is TRBJ2-3 and V is TRBV29-1, with a weak D call TRBD2 (5 bases). Germline V gene sequence: CDR1 SQVTM, CDR2 ANQGSEA. Trimming removed 3 bases from V and 7 bases from J, with 20 bases in between. The CDR3 consists of 15 residues. Here the CDR3 DNA reads TGCAGCGTTGAGGGAGTGGCGGGCGATTCACATACGCAGTATTTT. This codes for CSVEGVAGDSHTQYF.

Only a few counts were recorded for this clone. CDR3 DNA sequence: TGTGCCACCAGCAGAGTCAGCGGGGAAACCGGGGAGCTGTTTTTT. Translation: CATSRVSGETGELFF. The chain is built from TRBV15 and TRBJ2-2, with 7 bases fitting TRBD2. Germline-derived CDR1 and CDR2 are LNHNV and YYDKDF (reference sequence). The CDR3 loop spans 15 amino acids. Trimming took 1 base from V and 5 from J; bases not matched to a gene: 4.

The J gene is TRBJ1-2, the V gene TRBV29-1; possible D gene TRBD1, 5 bases. With 4 bases removed from V and 4 bases from J, the gap between germline ends came to 13 bases. The germline CDR1 and CDR2 sequences are SQVTM and ANQGSEA. The CDR3 is 13 residues long. The CDR3 DNA reads TGCAGCGTTGCCAGGGCGGATGGCTATGGCTACACCTTC. Translation gives CSVARADGYGYTF. The whole variable domain, remainder taken from reference TRBV29-1 and TRBJ1-2, is SAVISQKPSRDICQRGTSLTIQCQVDSQVTMMFWYRQQPGQSLTLIATANQGSEATYESGFVIDKFPISRPNLTFSTLTVSNMSPEDSSIYLCSVARADGYGYTFGSGTRLTVV.

The CDR3 sequence: CASSQANSAAGAAIEVNIQYF. CDR3 nucleotide sequence: TGTGCCAGCAGCCAAGCGAATAGCGCGGCGGGTGCCGCCATAGAAGTGAACATTCAGTACTTC. The chain combines TRBV4-2 with TRBJ2-4; TRBD2 might be the D (5 bases). V was pared by 1 base and J by 7 bases, with 32 bases between. The germline CDR1 and CDR2 sequences are LGHNA and YNFKEQ. CDR3 length equals 21 residues.

This clone came up a few times. The genes are TRBV18 and TRBJ1-4, with D unclear. The V and J ends lost 10 bases and 6 bases respectively, with 12 bases between them. The germline gives CDR1 KGHSH, CDR2 LQKENI. There are 12 residues in the CDR3. This CDR3 is CATHRHDEKLFF. CDR3 nucleotide sequence: TGTGCCACCCACAGACACGATGAAAAACTGTTTTTT.

V gene TRBV27 combines with J gene TRBJ1-2; D remains ambiguous. CDR1 MNHEY and CDR2 SMNVEV come from the germline V gene (reference sequence). The CDR3 covers 15 residues. The V and J ends lost 5 bases and 3 bases respectively, with 16 bases between them. This chain's CDR3 is CASSLGLRRDYGYTF. CDR3 in DNA: TGTGCCAGCAGTCTTGGACTGCGAAGGGACTATGGCTACACCTTC.

There are a few counts of this clone. V and J are TRBV25-1 and TRBJ1-5; 8 nucleotides align to TRBD1. CDR3 length: 18 residues. V shed 3 bases, J shed 0 bases, and the junction held 10 bases outside the gene matches. Germline V gene lookup returns CDR1 MGHDK and CDR2 SYGVNS. Here the CDR3 DNA reads TGTGCCAGCAGTGATGGACAGGGCTCTGGCTATAGCAATCAGCCCCAGCATTTT. It encodes CASSDGQGSGYSNQPQHF.

This clone has a single count. The chain has TRBV5-6 and TRBJ1-1, with 7 bases aligning to TRBD1. The V gene end was trimmed by 0 bases and the J gene end by 5 bases; junction bases not matched to a gene: 7. The CDR3 has 15 amino acids. Per the germline V gene, CDR1 is SGHDT and CDR2 is YYEEEE. This CDR3 reads CASSLGPGGLTEAFF. The CDR3 region has the DNA TGTGCCAGCAGCTTGGGCCCAGGGGGTTTAACTGAAGCTTTCTTT.

The gene calls are TRBV19 and TRBJ1-1; TRBD1 might be the D (6 bases). Looked up from germline, CDR1 is LNHDA and CDR2 is SQIVND (reference sequence). The V and J ends lost 5 bases and 3 bases respectively, with 16 bases between them. The CDR3 runs to 15 residues. The CDR3 DNA is TGTGCCAGTAGTTCACGCAGCAGGGGAGACACTGAAGCTTTCTTT. Encoded protein: CASSSRSRGDTEAFF.

The V call is TRBV10-3, the J call TRBJ2-1, with D hard to call. CDR3 length: 15 residues. Germline V gives CDR1 ENHRY, CDR2 SYGVKD. The germline V and J ends were trimmed by 9 bases and 0 bases, with 15 bases remaining between them. CDR3 sequence: CAMGSGLSSYNEQFF. The CDR3 coding sequence is TGTGCCATGGGCTCCGGCTTAAGCTCCTACAATGAGCAGTTCTTC.

The chain uses TRBV4-1 and TRBJ2-7; 10 nucleotides match TRBD2. The CDR3 has 14 residues. Per the germline V gene, CDR1 is MGHRA and CDR2 is YSYEKL. The V gene end was trimmed by 5 bases and the J gene end by 3 bases; junction bases not matched to a gene: 4. In nucleotides, the CDR3 is TGCGCCAGCAGCAGGCTAGCGGGAGACTACGAGCAGTACTTC. It specifies CASSRLAGDYEQYF.

V is TRBV5-8 and J is TRBJ2-3; 10 nucleotides align to TRBD2. There are 17 residues in the CDR3. The junction had 12 bases not matched to a gene; V was cut back by 5 bases and J by 3 bases. CDR1 and CDR2 from the germline V gene are SGHTS and YDEGEE. The CDR3, as DNA: TGTGCCAGCAGTCCACACCCACTAGCGGGGATAACAGATACGCAGTATTTT. Protein: CASSPHPLAGITDTQYF.

The chain couples TRBV30 to TRBJ2-7, with TRBD1 matching over 10 bases. The length of the CDR3 is 15 residues. Germline V gene data show CDR1 as GTSNPN and CDR2 as SVGIG (reference sequence). V was pared by 1 base and J by 7 bases, with 10 bases of the junction left unmatched. CDR3 nucleotides: TGTGCCTGGAGTGCCGGGACAGGGGTTTTCGGAGAGCAGTACTTC. This sequence encodes CAWSAGTGVFGEQYF.

This chain connects TRBV4-3 to TRBJ2-3; 10 bases are shared with TRBD2. Per the germline V gene, CDR1 is LGHNA and CDR2 is YSLEER. The V gene end was trimmed by 3 bases and the J gene end by 4 bases; junction bases not matched to a gene: 4. This CDR3 spans 15 amino acids. CDR3 protein: CASSHRLAGSDTQYF. In DNA, the CDR3 is TGCGCCAGCAGCCACCGACTAGCGGGTTCAGATACGCAGTATTTT.

The CDR3 sequence is CASSLEQSAGDTQYF. The CDR3 nucleotides read TGCGCCAGCAGCTTGGAACAGAGTGCGGGAGATACGCAGTATTTT. J is TRBJ2-3 and V is TRBV5-1, with a weak D call TRBD2 (5 bases). The CDR3 loop spans 15 amino acids. Germline V gene data show CDR1 as SGHRS and CDR2 as YFSETQ. V lost 0 bases and J 5 bases, leaving 13 bases between the germline ends.